The present TCR beta chain was sequenced within a study of cytomegalovirus exposure and HLA in healthy donors. Study context: Out of about 180 million T cells, an earlier analysis found some 120 million unique TCR beta sequences in total. Whole-study findings and limits: Later findings reportedly placed an Asian-associated ancestry cluster below the roughly 690-donor mean for N-insertions. For most TCR beta V segments, an earlier analysis put the productive rate at about 90% or about 30% of the time.

Points on this clone: What it binds is not known.

Germline-derived CDR1 and CDR2 are GTSNPN and SVGIG (reference sequence). CDR3 size: 14 residues. Trimming shortened V by 0 bases and J by 3 bases, and 9 bases separated the two germline ends. Use of 60 Vbeta and 13 Jbeta primers characterized the PCR. TCRdb's copy holds only in-frame clones and misses some; the assay was immunoSEQ multiplex PCR. Here the sample spans some 200,000 clones, 75% to 90% being singletons. The sample comprised PBMCs. This chain joins TRBV30 and TRBJ1-5, with a tentative D call TRBD1 (5 bases). This sequence was found in a middle-aged woman in good health and CMV-seronegative. The CDR3 region is CAWSVRQHNQPQHF. The CDR3 nucleotides are TGTGCCTGGAGTGTACGACAGCACAATCAGCCCCAGCATTTT.